One sample yielded the 7 T cell receptor beta chains listed below, sequenced in a study of cytomegalovirus exposure and HLA in healthy donors. The study ran its PCR with 60 Vbeta and 13 Jbeta primers. TCRdb's copy holds only in-frame clones and misses some; the assay was immunoSEQ multiplex PCR. The sample carries 99,000 or so clones, around three quarters recorded once. Sequencing was carried out using PBMCs. The source is a male donor in good health and CMV-seropositive.

The V gene is TRBV6-6, the J gene TRBJ1-1; maybe TRBD1 (6 bases). V dropped 7 bases and J dropped 2 bases, with 11 bases sitting between them. Looked up from germline, CDR1 is MNHNY and CDR2 is SVGAGI (reference sequence). CDR3 length equals 13 residues. The CDR3: CASIRQVNTEAFF. The CDR3 coding sequence is TGTGCCAGCATCCGACAGGTTAACACTGAAGCTTTCTTT.

The chain joins TRBV27 to TRBJ2-7; the match to TRBD2 covers 9 bases. Unmatched junction bases numbered 6, after V lost 9 bases and J lost 6 bases. CDR3 length: 12 amino acids. Germline V gene data show CDR1 as MNHEY and CDR2 as SMNVEV (reference sequence). CDR3 DNA sequence: TGTGCCAGAGTGGCGGGGGGGCGCGAGCAGTACTTC. This codes for CARVAGGREQYF.

The DNA of the CDR3 is TGTGCCACCAGCAGAGACACTCGTCGAACAGATGATGAGAACACTGAAGCTTTCTTT. Translation gives CATSRDTRRTDDENTEAFF. The chain links TRBV15 to TRBJ1-1; D gene ambiguous. Trimming took off 0 bases at V and 1 base at J, with 21 bases between the two ends. This CDR3 has 19 amino acids. Germline V gene data show CDR1 as LNHNV and CDR2 as YYDKDF (reference sequence).

The chain has TRBV30 and TRBJ2-5; D may be TRBD1 (7 bases). V was shortened by 3 bases and J by 4 bases, with 21 bases between the two germline ends. The CDR3 covers 16 residues. CDR1 is GTSNPN and CDR2 is SVGIG in the germline V gene (reference sequence). CDR3 protein: CAWRALGGAGGETQYF. The CDR3 DNA reads TGTGCCTGGAGGGCACTAGGAGGGGCAGGGGGAGAGACCCAGTACTTC.

The V gene is TRBV15, the J gene TRBJ1-3; the D is unclear. CDR1 is LNHNV and CDR2 is YYDKDF in the germline V gene (reference sequence). This CDR3 has 16 amino acids. V was pared by 0 bases and J by 0 bases, with 9 bases between. In DNA, the CDR3 is TGTGCCACCAGCAGAGACTTACAGTTCTCTGGAAACACCATATATTTT. Protein sequence: CATSRDLQFSGNTIYF.

The rearrangement joins TRBV5-5 to TRBJ1-1; TRBD1 matches at 8 bases. This CDR3 is 15 amino acids long. V trimming: 2 bases; J trimming: 4 bases; junction bases outside the gene matches: 7. Germline CDR1 SGHKS, CDR2 YYEKEE (reference sequence). The CDR3 DNA sequence: TGTGCCAGCAGCTTTCGGGGACAGGCGTCCACTGAAGCTTTCTTT. Protein sequence: CASSFRGQASTEAFF.

The gene calls are TRBV5-1 and TRBJ1-4; maybe TRBD1 (6 bases). CDR1 is SGHRS and CDR2 is YFSETQ in the germline V gene. Trimming pared 5 bases from V and 3 bases from J, leaving 17 bases between. The CDR3 contains 16 residues. The CDR3 DNA reads as TGCGCCAGCAGGCCCGGGTTCAGGGGATCTAATGAAAAACTGTTTTTT. Amino acid sequence: CASRPGFRGSNEKLFF.